Listed below are T cell receptor beta chains from one sample, sequenced in a study of T cell responses to AZD1222 COVID-19 vaccine. Sequenced by immunoSEQ multiplex PCR; TCRdb stores in-frame clones only, minus some. The sample holds 70,000 to 90,000 clones, around 87% seen once. Sequenced material: peripheral blood, taken 28 days after the second AZD1222 dose. These receptors came from an adult who received the AZD1222 COVID-19 vaccine. Each CDR3 is given with its conserved first and last residue. Clone size is not always given. Where it is, it says once, few, many or a class for expanded clones.

>TRBV7-9|13|-|TRBJ1-1
CASSLERGGEAFF
>TRBV4-2|17|-|TRBJ1-1
CASSRPSVGTGLSEAFF
>TRBV27|15|-|TRBJ2-7
CASSPRQGPWVEQYF
>TRBV29-1|14|-|TRBJ1-1
CSVGSINMNTEAFF
>TRBV10-2|14|-|TRBJ2-1
CASSDQRGVNEQFF
>TRBV5-1|15|-|TRBJ2-5
CASSLNPAGGETQYF
>TRBV15|14|-|TRBJ2-7
CATSRDGRPYEQYF
>TRBV28|13|-|TRBJ1-2
CASSFSGDYGYTF
>TRBV6-4|15|-|TRBJ2-1
CASRGRDNPPLEQFF
>TRBV5-6|17|-|TRBJ2-5
CASSLEGTGRLKETQYF
>TRBV6-5|16|few|TRBJ2-5
CASSSNRDAEWETQYF
>TRBV30|17|-|TRBJ1-6
CAWSLQGGLRTGPPLHF
>TRBV28|11|-|TRBJ2-7
CASSFLREQYF
>TRBV7-2|12|-|TRBJ1-4
CASSLLGEKLFF
>TRBV6-5|14|-|TRBJ2-7
CASQDGRASYEQYF
>TRBV5-3|15|-|TRBJ2-7
CARRGDRVSSYEQYF
>TRBV12-3/TRBV12-4|13|-|TRBJ1-5
CASSSDPVGPQHF
>TRBV7-8|16|-|TRBJ1-2
CASSSGGTGPGYGYTF
>TRBV10-3|13|-|TRBJ2-3
CAISGGVTDTQYF
>TRBV12-3/TRBV12-4|12|-|TRBJ1-1
CASSLGTVEAFF
>TRBV29-1|12|-|TRBJ2-3
CSCGSAADTQYF
>TRBV6-5|15|-|TRBJ2-7
CASSLSGTGAYEQYF
>TRBV6-5|14|-|TRBJ2-5
CASTHGGSLETQYF
>TRBV9|16|-|TRBJ2-6
CASSPRTGTGANVLTF
>TRBV11-1|12|-|TRBJ2-2
CASSPGAGELFF
>TRBV19|14|few|TRBJ1-5
CASSNDRGGQPQHF
>TRBV19|12|-|TRBJ1-4
CASSIAYEKLFF
>TRBV3-1/TRBV3-2|15|-|TRBJ1-2
CASSPGTGIDYGYTF
>TRBV7-3|15|-|TRBJ1-1
CASSLRGGANTEAFF
>TRBV13|13|once|TRBJ2-7
CASSGRQNYEQYF
>TRBV7-9|15|-|TRBJ1-6
CASSGTGMHNSPLHF
>TRBV4-1|15|-|TRBJ2-5
CASSQIAGGRVTQYF
>TRBV4-2|14|-|TRBJ2-1
CASSQGQGGDEQFF
>TRBV9|14|-|TRBJ1-2
CASPRWSTKGGYTF
>TRBV7-9|15|once|TRBJ2-2
CASSPGTGVTGELFF
>TRBV19|14|-|TRBJ2-2
CASSGTRNTGELFF
>TRBV30|12|-|TRBJ1-2
CAWSSGKYGYTF
>TRBV3-1/TRBV3-2|15|-|TRBJ2-6
CASQITGSGANVLTF
>TRBV16|15|once|TRBJ1-6
CASSQSTGYNSPLHF
>TRBV4-3|14|-|TRBJ1-1
CASSSQGMNTEAFF
>TRBV11-2|13|-|TRBJ1-1
CASSYISQAKAFF
>TRBV7-2|14|-|TRBJ1-1
CASRPGVGNTEAFF
>TRBV2|13|-|TRBJ1-5
CASLSRFNQPQHF
>TRBV7-8|17|once|TRBJ1-3
CASSLGQGVASGNTIYF
>TRBV2|11|-|TRBJ1-4
CASTWDEKLFF
>TRBV29-1|13|-|TRBJ1-1
CSFFGVSGTEAFF